These 30 T cell receptor beta chains came from one sample sequenced in a study of early T cells in non-severe SARS-CoV-2 infection. TCRdb re-called the 5' RACE reads with MiXCR, one entry per CDR3 protein. The data contain tens of thousands of distinct CDR3 sequences, approximately 10% of them singletons. The material sequenced was whole blood. Receptor source: an adult who was a healthcare worker with PCR-confirmed SARS-CoV-2 infection or an uninfected control (not recorded which).

For this clonotype: A much larger clone differs from this one at a single base, so this may be a read error. J is TRBJ2-3 and V is TRBV6-2 or TRBV6-3; D may be TRBD1 (5 bases). From germline, CDR1 is MNHEY and CDR2 SVGEGT. The CDR3 consists of 15 residues. The V and J ends lost 7 bases and 3 bases respectively, with 17 bases between them. CDR3 sequence (DNA): TGTGCCAGCAACAATAGGGGCAACTCGACAGATACGCAGTATTTT. Its protein product is CASNNRGNSTDTQYF.

In this sample, this clonotype turned up many times. J is TRBJ2-1 and V is TRBV29-1, with TRBD2 identical over 7 bases. Per germline, CDR1 SQVTM and CDR2 ANQGSEA. The CDR3 totals 14 residues. J lost 2 bases, V lost 7 bases, and 8 bases had no gene match. DNA of the CDR3: TGCAGCGGGAAGGGACTACCTACCTACAATGAGCAGTTCTTC. Protein sequence: CSGKGLPTYNEQFF.

In this sample, this clonotype turned up many times. The gene calls are TRBV14 and TRBJ2-1; perhaps TRBD1 as D (6 bases). The germline CDR1 and CDR2 sequences are SGHDN and FVKESK. Deletions cut 3 bases from V and 5 bases from J, with 8 bases between. This CDR3 has 13 amino acids. CDR3 loop: CASSHRQDNEQFF. The CDR3 DNA reads as TGTGCCAGCAGCCACAGACAGGACAATGAGCAGTTCTTC.

This clonotype was observed many times. This chain links TRBV12-3 or TRBV12-4 with TRBJ2-7; 7 positions match TRBD1. This CDR3 comprises 14 residues. Trimming at V came to 5 bases and at J to 1 base, leaving 5 bases not matched to a gene. The CDR3 DNA follows: TGTGCCAGCAGTCCGACAGGGCTTTCCTACGAGCAGTACTTC. It specifies CASSPTGLSYEQYF.

The rearrangement joins TRBV13 to TRBJ2-5; 11 nucleotides agree with TRBD2. The V segment lost 5 bases and the J segment 5 bases; nucleotides outside the gene matches: 7. Germline CDR1 PRHDT, CDR2 FYEKMQ (reference sequence). CDR3 size: 15 residues. The CDR3 loop reads CASSLLAGGSETQYF. The CDR3 coding sequence is TGTGCCAGCAGCCTTCTAGCGGGAGGCTCTGAGACCCAGTACTTC.

This clonotype was seen a few times. The chain employs TRBV10-3 and TRBJ1-1; the D is unclear. Per germline, CDR1 ENHRY and CDR2 SYGVKD. This CDR3 comprises 13 residues. Trimming shortened V by 6 bases and J by 0 bases, and 8 bases separated the two germline ends. The CDR3 DNA sequence: TGTGCCATCAGCACGATGATGAACACTGAAGCTTTCTTT. It codes for CAISTMMNTEAFF.

This clonotype was seen a few times. This rearrangement joins TRBV6-5 to TRBJ2-3; 12 bases match TRBD1. The CDR3 runs 18 residues. CDR1 is MNHEY, CDR2 SVGAGI, per germline. With 0 bases clipped from V and 3 bases from J, the junction kept 7 bases outside the gene matches. For the CDR3, the DNA is TGTGCCAGCAGTTACTCGATGTGGGGACAGGGGGCAACAGATACGCAGTATTTT. This codes for CASSYSMWGQGATDTQYF.

This clonotype was detected only a few times. The CDR3 nucleotides are TGCGCCAGCAGTCCTGGCGGGAGTCGGGAGACCCAGTACTTC. Translation gives CASSPGGSRETQYF. The chain joins TRBV10-1 to TRBJ2-5, with 7 bases identical to TRBD2. Germline V gene lookup returns CDR1 WNHNN and CDR2 SYGVQD (reference sequence). The CDR3 spans 14 residues. The J segment lost 5 bases and the V segment lost 5 bases, leaving 8 bases of the junction unmatched.

V is TRBV5-1 and J is TRBJ2-7, with D possibly being TRBD2 (5 bases). The CDR3 totals 14 residues. The V gene lost 3 bases and the J gene lost 7 bases, with 17 bases spanning the gap. The germline gives CDR1 SGHRS, CDR2 YFSETQ. CDR3 coding DNA: TGCGCCAGCAGCTCATACTCCCGACGAGGGGAGCAGTACTTC. It specifies CASSSYSRRGEQYF.

In its sample, this clonotype was seen a few times. The gene calls are TRBV5-1 and TRBJ2-1; 11 bases agree with TRBD2. The V segment lost 1 base and the J segment 7 bases; nucleotides outside the gene matches: 4. Germline CDR1 is SGHRS and CDR2 is YFSETQ. The CDR3 sequence is 15 residues long. CDR3 residues: CASSLMPSGRNEQFF. The CDR3 nucleotides are TGCGCCAGCAGCTTGATGCCTAGCGGGAGGAATGAGCAGTTCTTC. The complete variable domain, with remaining parts taken from reference TRBV5-1 and TRBJ2-1, reads KAGVTQTPRYLIKTRGQQVTLSCSPISGHRSVSWYQQTPGQGLQFLFEYFSETQRNKGNFPGRFSGRQFSNSRSEMNVSTLELGDSALYLCASSLMPSGRNEQFFGPGTRLTVL.

This clonotype was recorded at least ten times. V usage is TRBV7-8 and J usage is TRBJ2-1; 8 nucleotides align to TRBD1. CDR1 and CDR2 from the germline V gene are SGHVS and FQNEAQ. Germline trimming cut 6 bases from V and 1 base from J; bases unmatched to any gene: 5. The length of the CDR3 is 15 residues. The CDR3 DNA reads as TGTGCCAGCAGGGACAGGGAGGAATCCTACAATGAGCAGTTCTTC. Protein product: CASRDREESYNEQFF.

This clonotype came up a few times. The V call is TRBV25-1, the J call TRBJ2-1, with 7 bases lining up with TRBD1. The CDR3 covers 12 residues. After removal of 5 bases from V and 8 bases from J, the junction contained 3 bases not matched to a gene. Germline-derived CDR1 and CDR2 are MGHDK and SYGVNS. This chain's CDR3 is CASSKQGDEQFF. Here the CDR3 DNA reads TGTGCCAGCAGTAAGCAGGGGGATGAGCAGTTCTTC.

This clonotype was counted ten times or more. The chain combines TRBV12-3 or TRBV12-4 with TRBJ1-1; the match to TRBD1 covers 7 bases. The CDR3 runs to 16 residues. Unmatched junction bases numbered 11, after V lost 5 bases and J lost 2 bases. The CDR3 region is CASSVIPGQLNTEAFF. The CDR3 DNA is TGTGCCAGCAGTGTTATCCCGGGACAGCTAAACACTGAAGCTTTCTTT.

This chain uses TRBV6-2 or TRBV6-3 with TRBJ2-1; D possibly corresponds to TRBD1 (6 bases). Looked up from germline, CDR1 is MNHEY and CDR2 is SVGEGT. The V and J ends lost 4 bases and 2 bases respectively, with 18 bases between them. The CDR3 contains 17 residues. The CDR3 loop is CASSFFLRTAAYNEQFF. The CDR3 DNA reads as TGTGCCAGCAGTTTTTTCCTCCGGACAGCTGCCTACAATGAGCAGTTCTTC.

In its sample, this clonotype was seen many times. CDR3: CSARGEVGDTQYF. The CDR3, as DNA: TGCAGTGCTAGAGGGGAAGTAGGAGATACGCAGTATTTT. The chain joins TRBV20-1 to TRBJ2-3; D gene ambiguous. There are 13 residues in the CDR3. Germline CDR1 and CDR2: DFQATT and SNEGSKA (reference sequence). The ends were cut back, 1 base at V and 5 bases at J, with 10 bases in the middle.

This clonotype occurred many times. CDR3 bases: TGTGCCACCTCAGGGGACAGGGAGTTTACTGAAGCTTTCTTT. Protein product: CATSGDREFTEAFF. This chain links TRBV5-4 with TRBJ1-1, with 9 bases matching TRBD1. There are 14 residues in the CDR3. V trimming: 9 bases; J trimming: 5 bases; junction bases outside the gene matches: 11. Per the germline V gene, CDR1 is SGHNT and CDR2 is YYREEE (reference sequence).

The chain has TRBV28 and TRBJ2-4, with D perhaps assigned TRBD1 or TRBD2 (5 bases each). CDR3 length: 15 residues. Trimming pared 4 bases from V and 6 bases from J, leaving 16 bases between. The V gene's germline CDR1 is MDHEN and CDR2 SYDVKM. Written as DNA, the CDR3 is TGTGCCAGCAGTTCGCATACAGCTGGGGGAAACATTCAGTACTTC. Translated, it gives CASSSHTAGGNIQYF.

Ten or more counts support this clonotype. The V call is TRBV6-2 or TRBV6-3, the J call TRBJ1-2; D is unresolved. Germline V gives CDR1 MNHEY, CDR2 SVGEGT. The length of the CDR3 is 12 residues. Trimming took off 4 bases at V and 3 bases at J, with 6 bases between the two ends. Here the CDR3 DNA reads TGTGCCAGCAGTTCCGGGGACTATGGCTACACCTTC. It translates to CASSSGDYGYTF.

This clonotype has a handful of counts. The chain uses TRBV9 and TRBJ2-3; 8 nucleotides match TRBD2. J lost 4 bases, V lost 8 bases, and 12 bases had no gene match. The CDR3 contains 15 residues. Germline assignment: CDR1 SGDLS and CDR2 YYNGEE. CDR3 DNA sequence: TGTGCCAGTGGACCGTCGAGCGGGGGATCAGATACGCAGTATTTT. It specifies CASGPSSGGSDTQYF.

CDR3 amino acids: CASSQGFQGYEQYF. In DNA, the CDR3 is TGTGCCAGCAGCCAAGGTTTTCAGGGCTACGAGCAGTACTTC. This chain joins TRBV3-1 and TRBJ2-7, with D possibly TRBD1 on 5 matching bases. V dropped 1 base and J dropped 3 bases, with 10 bases sitting between them. The length of the CDR3 is 14 residues. Germline loops: CDR1 LGHDT, CDR2 YNNKEL (reference sequence).

This clonotype was seen a handful of times. The chain joins TRBV27 to TRBJ2-1; D unresolved. CDR3 length: 11 residues. Germline values: CDR1 MNHEY, CDR2 SMNVEV (reference sequence). The ends were cut back, 6 bases at V and 4 bases at J, with 4 bases in the middle. The CDR3 loop is CASRGYNEQFF. The CDR3 DNA reads TGTGCCAGCAGGGGGTACAATGAGCAGTTCTTC.

This clonotype has ten or more counts. The V call is TRBV6-4, the J call TRBJ2-1; 8 bases fit TRBD2. This CDR3 has 14 amino acids. Per the germline V gene, CDR1 is MRHNA and CDR2 is SNTAGT. The junction had 8 bases not matched to a gene; V was cut back by 6 bases and J by 7 bases. CDR3 nucleotide sequence: TGTGCCAGCAGCGACACGGGGGGGCTGAATGAGCAGTTCTTC. Amino acids: CASSDTGGLNEQFF.

In this sample, this clonotype turned up a few times. The chain carries TRBV29-1 and TRBJ2-3; no clear D. Germline V CDR1 and CDR2: SQVTM, ANQGSEA. This CDR3 region has 10 residues. V lost 4 bases and J 6 bases, leaving 5 bases between the germline ends. The CDR3 DNA reads as TGCAGCGTTGCTTTGGATACGCAGTATTTT. Protein: CSVALDTQYF.

In the case of this clonotype: A clone one base away is much larger, so this may be a read error. The V and J genes are TRBV7-2 and TRBJ2-2; D possibly uses TRBD1 or TRBD2 (5 bases each). CDR3 length: 15 residues. Trimming took off 1 base at V and 8 bases at J, with 14 bases between the two ends. Germline V lookup: CDR1 SGHTA, CDR2 FQGNSA. CDR3 in amino acids: CASSLGLEGLGELFF. Written as DNA, the CDR3 is TGTGCCAGCAGCTTAGGCCTAGAGGGGCTAGGGGAGCTGTTTTTT.

Ten or more counts support this clonotype. The J gene is TRBJ2-2, the V gene TRBV7-9; 8 nucleotides line up with TRBD1. In germline, CDR1 is SEHNR, CDR2 FQNEAQ (reference sequence). The CDR3 runs 16 residues. After removal of 5 bases from V and 6 bases from J, the junction contained 11 bases not matched to a gene. CDR3 residues: CASSLPQRTGPGELFF. The CDR3 DNA reads as TGTGCCAGCAGCCTCCCACAAAGGACAGGGCCCGGGGAGCTGTTTTTT.

Many counts were recorded for this clonotype. For the CDR3, the DNA is TGTGCCAGCAGTTCTAGGAGGGGGCGGGGGACTAATGAAAAACTGTTTTTT. It encodes CASSSRRGRGTNEKLFF. This chain connects TRBV12-3 or TRBV12-4 to TRBJ1-4; 7 positions match TRBD1. The CDR3 totals 17 residues. V lost 4 bases to trimming and J lost 2 bases; unmatched junction nucleotides: 10.

This rearrangement joins TRBV10-2 to TRBJ2-7; D gene unclear. This CDR3 spans 11 amino acids. Germline V lookup: CDR1 WSHSY, CDR2 SAAADI. V was pared by 3 bases and J by 4 bases, with 4 bases between. The CDR3 spells CASSDRYEQYF. As DNA, the CDR3 is TGCGCCAGCAGTGACAGATACGAGCAGTACTTC.

At least ten counts were recorded for this clonotype. J is TRBJ2-7 and V is TRBV23-1; 7 nucleotides line up with TRBD2. TRBV23-1 is assigned to the ORF class and has an uncertain function. The CDR3 is 16 amino acids. The V gene end was trimmed by 4 bases and the J gene end by 5 bases; junction bases not matched to a gene: 14. CDR3 coding DNA: TGCGCCAGCAGTCGTTGGGGCGGGAGACCGAGGAACGAGCAGTACTTC. This sequence encodes CASSRWGGRPRNEQYF.

This clonotype was seen many times. The V and J genes are TRBV7-8 and TRBJ2-1, with unresolved D. CDR3 size: 13 residues. Germline V gene data show CDR1 as SGHVS and CDR2 as FQNEAQ. V was trimmed by 8 bases and J by 9 bases, leaving 17 bases between them. The CDR3 DNA follows: TGTGCCAGCGGCCCGGATGTAGGTATTGAGCAGTTCTTC. Its translation is CASGPDVGIEQFF.

This sequence joins TRBV6-1 and TRBJ2-7; 9 bases line up with TRBD2. Germline lookup yields CDR1 MNHNS and CDR2 SASEGT. CDR3 length: 18 residues. V was clipped by 6 bases and J by 4 bases; unmatched bases: 19. The CDR3 DNA follows: TGTGCCAGCAGCGGCGTGGGGGGATTAGCGGGAGTTTTTTACGAGCAGTACTTC. As protein: CASSGVGGLAGVFYEQYF.